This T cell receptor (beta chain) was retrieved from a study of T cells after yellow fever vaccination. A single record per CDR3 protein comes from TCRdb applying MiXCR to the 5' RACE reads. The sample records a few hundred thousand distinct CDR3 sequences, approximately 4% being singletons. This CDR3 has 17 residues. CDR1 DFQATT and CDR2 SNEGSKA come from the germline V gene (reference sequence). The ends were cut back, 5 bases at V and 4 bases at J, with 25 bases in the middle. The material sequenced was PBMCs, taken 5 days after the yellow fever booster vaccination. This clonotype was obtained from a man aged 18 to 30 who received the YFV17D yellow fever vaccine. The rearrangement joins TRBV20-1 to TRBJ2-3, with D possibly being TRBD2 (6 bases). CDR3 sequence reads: CSAPWRGLERSADTQYF. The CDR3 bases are TGCAGTGCTCCCTGGCGGGGATTGGAACGTTCCGCAGATACGCAGTATTTT.